This is a list of T cell receptor beta chains from one sample in a study of identical twins. Via MiXCR, TCRdb re-called the 5' RACE reads, giving one row per CDR3 protein. The sample lists 500,000 or so distinct CDR3 sequences; roughly an eighth were seen once. The same sample was also studied in work on yellow fever vaccine responses in identical twins.

Sequenced material: CD4+ T cells sorted from blood. These receptors were taken from a woman aged 18 to 35 in good health. CDR3s include the opening cysteine and the closing phenylalanine or tryptophan. D genes are given only for firm matches. Only some rows state a clone size, as once, few, many or a class for expanded clones.

cdr3_length d_call j_call v_call clone_size cdr3_nt cdr3_aa
11 . TRBJ2-6 TRBV6-5 many TGTGCCAGCTTCCATGCCAACGTCCTGACTTTC CASFHANVLTF
15 . TRBJ2-1 TRBV9 . TGTGCCAGCAGCGTAGGGGTAGGTGCCTACAATGAGCAGTTCTTC CASSVGVGAYNEQFF
17 TRBD2 TRBJ2-7 TRBV12-3/TRBV12-4 few TGTGCCAGCAGCTATGGGACTAGCGGGATGCTATCCTACGAGCAGTACTTC CASSYGTSGMLSYEQYF
15 TRBD1 TRBJ1-5 TRBV12-3/TRBV12-4 few TGTGCCAGCGGGCCGAGGGGGCTGGGCAATCAGCCCCAGCATTTT CASGPRGLGNQPQHF
18 TRBD2 TRBJ2-7 TRBV19 . TGTGCCAGTAGTACCGAACTCCTCACTAGCGGGAGAACCCACGAGCAGTACTTC CASSTELLTSGRTHEQYF
16 . TRBJ2-6 TRBV4-3 few TGCGCCAGCAGCAACGCTTTGCGGGACGGGGCCAACGTCCTGACTTTC CASSNALRDGANVLTF
15 TRBD1 TRBJ2-2 TRBV5-1 . TGCGCCAGCAGCGGGGGGACAGGAGTCCCCGGGGAGCTGTTTTTT CASSGGTGVPGELFF
17 TRBD2 TRBJ2-1 TRBV19 . TGTGCCAGTAGTATTGGGCGGGAGCTTTCGGCCTACAATGAGCAGTTCTTC CASSIGRELSAYNEQFF
15 TRBD2 TRBJ2-7 TRBV2 . TGTGCCAGCAGGGAGGAGAGCGGGAGGCTCCACGAGCAGTACTTC CASREESGRLHEQYF
14 . TRBJ2-2 TRBV5-1 . TGCGCCAGCAGCTTGGATTCGAACACCGGGGAGCTGTTTTTT CASSLDSNTGELFF
16 TRBD1 TRBJ1-5 TRBV27 . TGTGCCAGCAGTTTGTGGGGCAGGGGGCATGGTCAGCCCCAGCATTTT CASSLWGRGHGQPQHF
14 TRBD2 TRBJ2-1 TRBV20-1 . TGCAGTGCCCTAGCGGAAATTTCCTACAATGAGCAGTTCTTC CSALAEISYNEQFF
15 . TRBJ1-4 TRBV15 few TGTGCCACCAGCACCTCTCCCGGGCCTACGCAAAAACTGTTTTTT CATSTSPGPTQKLFF
13 . TRBJ2-5 TRBV4-3 few TGCGCCAGCAGCCAGCAAAGAGAGCAGACCCAGTACTTC CASSQQREQTQYF
13 . TRBJ2-1 TRBV20-1 few TGCAGTGCTAGAGGTAGAGTTCTAGGAGAGCAGTTCTTC CSARGRVLGEQFF
13 . TRBJ2-7 TRBV6-1 . TGTGCCAGCAACCGTCCACACGGCCTCGAGCAGTACTTC CASNRPHGLEQYF
15 . TRBJ2-3 TRBV20-1 . TGCAGTGCAACGCCCCAAGGGACGCGCACAGATACGCAGTATTTT CSATPQGTRTDTQYF
14 . TRBJ2-3 TRBV7-3 many TGTGCCAGCAGCTTAACATTCAGTACAGATACGCAGTATTTT CASSLTFSTDTQYF
16 TRBD2 TRBJ2-7 TRBV20-1 few TGCAGTGCTAGCTTTCTAGCGGGATGGAGCTCCTACGAGCAGTACTTC CSASFLAGWSSYEQYF
13 TRBD1 TRBJ2-3 TRBV6-2/TRBV6-3 few TGTGCCACCAACAGGGGTAGCACAGATACGCAGTATTTT CATNRGSTDTQYF
15 TRBD2 TRBJ2-1 TRBV5-8 few TGTGCCAGCAGCTTGATAACTAGCGGGGGTCATGAGCAGTTCTTC CASSLITSGGHEQFF
13 . TRBJ2-1 TRBV12-3/TRBV12-4 many TGTGCCAGCAGTTTGAACCCATTAGGTGAGCAGTTCTTC CASSLNPLGEQFF
15 TRBD2 TRBJ2-3 TRBV28 few TGTGCCAGCAGTATGACTAGCGGGAGGGCAGATACGCAGTATTTT CASSMTSGRADTQYF
15 TRBD1 TRBJ1-4 TRBV5-1 many TGCGCCAGCAGCTGGTCCGGGACAGAGAATGAAAAACTGTTTTTT CASSWSGTENEKLFF
15 . TRBJ1-2 TRBV5-1 many TGCGCCAGCAGCTTGGACGGCAGGGGAATTGGTGGCTACACCTTC CASSLDGRGIGGYTF
12 . TRBJ2-5 TRBV7-9 many TGTGCCAGCAGCCTTACCCAGGAGACCCAGTACTTC CASSLTQETQYF
12 . TRBJ2-4 TRBV20-1 . TGCAGTGCCCGGGGGCTTCGCAACGTTCAGTACTTC CSARGLRNVQYF
15 . TRBJ1-4 TRBV7-9 . TGTGCCAGCAGCTTAGGTCAGGCAACTAATGAAAAACTGTTTTTT CASSLGQATNEKLFF
18 TRBD2 TRBJ2-1 TRBV25-1 few TGTGCCAGCAGTGAACTGGGGGGGTCAATAATTCAAATGAATGAGCAGTTCTTC CASSELGGSIIQMNEQFF
14 . TRBJ2-5 TRBV9 few TGTGCCAGCAGCCAATCTGGGGGGTCGGAGACCCAGTACTTC CASSQSGGSETQYF
16 . TRBJ2-3 TRBV20-1 few TGCAGTGCTTCGAAGCCGGGAGTCGGGGTTTTAGATACGCAGTATTTT CSASKPGVGVLDTQYF
14 . TRBJ1-1 TRBV27 . TGTGCCAGCAGACACGACAGGAGGAACACTGAAGCTTTCTTT CASRHDRRNTEAFF
14 . TRBJ2-7 TRBV5-1 few TGCGCCAGCAGCGGGGGACTTTCCCTCTCCGAGCAGTACTTC CASSGGLSLSEQYF
17 . TRBJ2-5 TRBV12-3/TRBV12-4 . TGTGCCAGCAGTTTTCGGCGGGGAGGGGGAAATTTGAAGACCCAGTACTTC CASSFRRGGGNLKTQYF
14 . TRBJ2-5 TRBV4-1 many TGCGCCAGCAGCCAAAGTACAGCCCAAGAGACCCAGTACTTC CASSQSTAQETQYF
16 . TRBJ1-1 TRBV7-2 few TGTGCCAGCAGCCCGCAGGGACGGGCAACGAACACTGAAGCTTTCTTT CASSPQGRATNTEAFF
17 TRBD2 TRBJ2-1 TRBV4-3 . TGCGCCAGCAGCCAAGCTTGGCTAGCGGTGTCCTACAATGAGCAGTTCTTC CASSQAWLAVSYNEQFF
16 . TRBJ2-3 TRBV6-1 . TGTGCCTCCCGGGACCCCTCCCGGCCCGGGGCAGATACGCAGTATTTT CASRDPSRPGADTQYF
17 TRBD1 TRBJ2-7 TRBV7-9 few TGTGCCAGCAGCTTACATTTGGACAGGGCTTCTCCGGGCGAGCAGTACTTC CASSLHLDRASPGEQYF
14 . TRBJ2-3 TRBV11-2 . TGTGCCAGCAGCATCCCCCTCGGGCCTTATGGGCAGTATTTT CASSIPLGPYGQYF
16 TRBD1 TRBJ2-1 TRBV3-1 . TGTGCCAGCAGCCATAGGATCGGGACAGGGTACAATGAGCAGTTCTTC CASSHRIGTGYNEQFF
14 . TRBJ2-1 TRBV12-3/TRBV12-4 many TGTGCCAGCAGTTTAGAGGCTAGCTCCAATGAGCAGTTCTTC CASSLEASSNEQFF
17 . TRBJ2-3 TRBV5-6 . TGTGCCAGCAGCTTATCAGCCTGGGGTAGAGGGACAGATACGCAGTATTTT CASSLSAWGRGTDTQYF